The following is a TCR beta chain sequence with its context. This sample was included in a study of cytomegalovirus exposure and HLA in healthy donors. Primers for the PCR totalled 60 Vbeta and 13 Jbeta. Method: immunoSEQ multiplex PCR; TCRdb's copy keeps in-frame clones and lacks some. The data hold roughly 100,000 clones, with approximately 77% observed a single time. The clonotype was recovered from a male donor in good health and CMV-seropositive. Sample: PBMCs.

CDR3 DNA: TGTGCCGAATTACAGGGGGAAGAGACCCAGTACTTC. Its protein product is CAELQGEETQYF. The chain joins TRBV19 to TRBJ2-5; 8 nucleotides line up with TRBD1. The germline V gene encodes CDR1 LNHDA and CDR2 SQIVND (reference sequence). There are 12 residues in the CDR3. The J segment lost 3 bases and the V segment lost 11 bases, leaving 5 bases of the junction unmatched.